This T cell receptor beta chain was sequenced for a study of human T cells and chemical hapten exposure. Study overall: Read at 6 days, the patch tests placed 0.01% DPC on the upper back. Whole-study findings and limits: Healthy people's immune response may differ from that of the donors, who had alopecia.

Using its own MiXCR run on the RACE reads, TCRdb lists one record per CDR3 protein. The sample includes 90,000 to 110,000 distinct CDR3 sequences, 9.2% of them seen just once. The ends were cut back, 2 bases at V and 0 bases at J, with 5 bases in the middle. The CDR3 has 14 residues. CDR1 is MNHEY and CDR2 is SVGAGI in the germline V gene. Time point specified: patch test 2, 6 weeks after DPC sensitization. As to treatment: therapeutic diphenylcyclopropenone sensitization with weekly scalp DPC. Those who donated were patients with alopecia, 18 to 70 years of age, and suitable for DPC. This clonotype was seen repeatedly, ten times or more. Its antigen is unidentified.

The chain is built from TRBV6-5 and TRBJ2-1; no firm D call. The sample in question was whole blood, obtained in connection with sensitization to the hapten diphenylcyclopropenone (DPC). This TCR came from a woman aged 40-49 years with alopecia areata. Some clones in this sample may be carry-over from other donors' samples. DNA of the CDR3: TGTGCCAGCAGTTACATGGTCTCCTACAATGAGCAGTTCTTC. It specifies CASSYMVSYNEQFF.